The T cell receptor (beta chain) under discussion was sequenced for a study of shared clonotypes between healthy human individuals. The study's findings and limits: What rarefaction showed was incomplete sorted-subset sequencing despite large depth.

Clones were sequenced by immunoSEQ multiplex PCR, and TCRdb holds only the in-frame ones, with some missing. The sample records some 1,900,000 clones, approximately 94% being singletons. The CDR3 covers 14 residues. The V segment lost 10 bases and the J segment 6 bases; nucleotides outside the gene matches: 12. From germline, CDR1 is ENHRY and CDR2 SYGVKD. Of note for this clone: Its antigen remains unknown.

CD45RO-negative, CCR7-selected cells formed the naive CD8 fraction, which excluded terminally differentiated effector memory CD45RA+ cells. The origin of this receptor is a man younger than 30 in good health. Sample: naive CD8+ T cells sorted from blood. V usage is TRBV10-3 and J usage is TRBJ1-2; 9 nucleotides agree with TRBD1. The CDR3 DNA sequence: TGTGCCACCTACGTAGGACAGGGGATTCATGGCTACACCTTC. It codes for CATYVGQGIHGYTF.